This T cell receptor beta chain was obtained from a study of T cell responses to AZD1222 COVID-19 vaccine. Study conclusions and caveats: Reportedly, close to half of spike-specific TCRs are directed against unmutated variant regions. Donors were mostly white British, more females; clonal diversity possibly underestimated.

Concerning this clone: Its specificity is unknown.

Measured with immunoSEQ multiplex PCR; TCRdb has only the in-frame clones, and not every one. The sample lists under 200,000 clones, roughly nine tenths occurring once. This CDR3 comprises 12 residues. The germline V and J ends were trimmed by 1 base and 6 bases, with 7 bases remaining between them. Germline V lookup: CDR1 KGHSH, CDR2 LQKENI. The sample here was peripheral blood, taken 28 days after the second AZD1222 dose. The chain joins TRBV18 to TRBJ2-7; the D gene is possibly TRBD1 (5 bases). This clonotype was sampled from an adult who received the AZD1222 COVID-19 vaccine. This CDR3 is CASSPQGREQYF. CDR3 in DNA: TGTGCCAGCTCACCACAGGGGCGCGAGCAGTACTTC.